The TCR beta chain described here comes from a study of identical twins. General study points: Researchers reported weaker excess twin sharing in beta out-of-frame sequences.

About this clonotype itself: Its specificity is unknown.

TCRdb called the 5' RACE reads again in MiXCR, with one record for every CDR3 protein. The repertoire has 200,000 to 250,000 distinct CDR3 sequences, 7% of them found once; the top ten carry roughly 3.7%. Trimming removed 2 bases from V and 4 bases from J, with 13 bases in between. This CDR3 spans 16 amino acids. CDR1 is KGHDR and CDR2 is SFDVKD in the germline V gene. This same sample was also taken into another study, of yellow fever vaccine responses in identical twins.

The chain recombines TRBV24-1 with TRBJ2-2; D may be TRBD2 (6 bases). Sequencing used memory (CD45RO+) T cells sorted from blood. The sequence came from a woman aged 18-35 years in good health. The chain's CDR3 is CATSDWKREATGELFF. DNA for the CDR3: TGTGCCACCAGTGATTGGAAAAGGGAGGCCACCGGGGAGCTGTTTTTT.